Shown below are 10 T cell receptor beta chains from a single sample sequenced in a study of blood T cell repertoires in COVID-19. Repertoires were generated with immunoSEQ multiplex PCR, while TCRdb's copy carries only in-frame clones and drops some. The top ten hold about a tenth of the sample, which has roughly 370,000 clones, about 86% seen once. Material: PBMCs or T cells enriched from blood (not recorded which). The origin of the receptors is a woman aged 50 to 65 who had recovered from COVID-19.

The CDR3 spells CASSLAGGREPQHF. In nucleotides, the CDR3 is TGTGCCAGCAGTCTTGCGGGGGGCAGGGAGCCCCAGCATTTT. The V call is TRBV5-8, the J call TRBJ1-5; a possible D gene is TRBD1 (6 bases). Trimming cost V 5 bases and J 8 bases, with 17 bases left between them. This CDR3 contains 14 residues. Germline V gene lookup returns CDR1 SGHTS and CDR2 YDEGEE. Together with reference TRBV5-8 and TRBJ1-5, the CDR3 gives the full variable domain: EAGVTQSPTHLIKTRGQQATLRCSPISGHTSVYWYQQALGLGLQFLLWYDEGEERNRGNFPPRFSGRQFPNYSSELNVNALELEDSALYLCASSLAGGREPQHFGDGTRLSIL.

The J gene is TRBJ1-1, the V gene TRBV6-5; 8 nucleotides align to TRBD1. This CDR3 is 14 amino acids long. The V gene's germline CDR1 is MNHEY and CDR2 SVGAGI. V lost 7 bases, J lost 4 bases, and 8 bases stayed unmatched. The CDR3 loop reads CASTRTGLVTEAFF. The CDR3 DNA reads TGTGCCAGCACCCGGACAGGGTTGGTCACTGAAGCTTTCTTT.

The CDR3 bases are TGTGCCAGCAGCCCAAAGCACAGGGTGGAGCAGTACTTC. Amino acid sequence: CASSPKHRVEQYF. The genes are TRBV7-9 and TRBJ2-7; D is possibly TRBD1 (6 bases). V lost 5 bases, J lost 7 bases, and 15 bases lay in between. This CDR3 is 13 amino acids long. The germline CDR1 and CDR2 sequences are SEHNR and FQNEAQ (reference sequence).

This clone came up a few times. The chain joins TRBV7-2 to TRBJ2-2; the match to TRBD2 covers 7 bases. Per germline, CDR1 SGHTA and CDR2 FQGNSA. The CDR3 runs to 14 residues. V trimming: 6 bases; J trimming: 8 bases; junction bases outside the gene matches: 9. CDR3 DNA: TGTGCCAGCAGTCGAGGGAGGGCTGGAGGGGAGCTGTTTTTT. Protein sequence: CASSRGRAGGELFF.

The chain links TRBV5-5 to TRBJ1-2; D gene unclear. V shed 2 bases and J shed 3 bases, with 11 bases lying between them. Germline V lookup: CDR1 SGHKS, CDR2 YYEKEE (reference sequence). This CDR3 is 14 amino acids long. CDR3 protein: CASSLITAYYGYTF. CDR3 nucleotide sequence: TGTGCCAGCAGCTTAATCACCGCGTACTATGGCTACACCTTC.

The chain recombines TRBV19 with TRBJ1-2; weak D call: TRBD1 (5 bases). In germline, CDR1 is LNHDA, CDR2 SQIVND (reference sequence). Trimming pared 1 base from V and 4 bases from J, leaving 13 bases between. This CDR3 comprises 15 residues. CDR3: CASSIGAGRSYGYTF. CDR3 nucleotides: TGTGCCAGTAGTATAGGAGCAGGGCGAAGCTATGGCTACACCTTC.

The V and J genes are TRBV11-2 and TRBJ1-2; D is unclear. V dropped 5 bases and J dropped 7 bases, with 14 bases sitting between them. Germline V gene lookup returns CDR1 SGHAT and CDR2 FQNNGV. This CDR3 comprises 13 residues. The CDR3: CASSPDGRRGYTF. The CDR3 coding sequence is TGTGCCAGCAGCCCGGATGGGCGCCGTGGCTACACCTTC.

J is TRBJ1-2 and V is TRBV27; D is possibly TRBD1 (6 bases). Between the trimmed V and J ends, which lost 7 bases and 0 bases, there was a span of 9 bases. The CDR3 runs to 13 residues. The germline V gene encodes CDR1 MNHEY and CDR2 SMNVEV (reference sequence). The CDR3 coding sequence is TGTGCCAGCAAGGACAGTACTAACTATGGCTACACCTTC. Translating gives CASKDSTNYGYTF.

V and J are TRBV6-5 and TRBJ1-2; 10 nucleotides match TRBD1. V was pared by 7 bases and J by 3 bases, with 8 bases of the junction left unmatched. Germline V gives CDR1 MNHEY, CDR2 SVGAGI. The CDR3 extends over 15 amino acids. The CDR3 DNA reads TGTGCCAGCACCCCGGGACAGGGGAGGGACTATGGCTACACCTTC. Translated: CASTPGQGRDYGYTF.

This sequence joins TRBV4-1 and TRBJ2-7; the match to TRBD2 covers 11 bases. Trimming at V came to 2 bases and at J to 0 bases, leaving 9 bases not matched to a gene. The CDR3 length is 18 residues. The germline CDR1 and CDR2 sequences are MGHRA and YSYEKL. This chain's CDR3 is CASSQPGTSGFSSYEQYF. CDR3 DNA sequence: TGCGCCAGCAGCCAACCAGGGACTAGCGGTTTTAGCTCCTACGAGCAGTACTTC.